What follows is one TCR beta chain and its context. The assay was immunoSEQ multiplex PCR, and TCRdb's table has in-frame clones only and misses some. This table has about 340,000 clones, around 86% appearing once. The Seattle site enrolled patients during active infection and followed them longitudinally. The data are from a study of blood T cell repertoires in COVID-19. Study-wide context: The study drew acute and convalescent COVID-19 samples from the United States, Italy and Spain. The analysed material was cDNA or gDNA that came from T cells, B-cell-depleted T cells, or PBMCs.

The V gene lost 5 bases and the J gene lost 0 bases, with 11 bases spanning the gap. In germline, CDR1 is SGHAT, CDR2 FQDESV (reference sequence). This CDR3 is built from 15 residues. The clonotype originates from a woman between 50 and 59 years old with COVID-19, enrolled during active disease. What was sequenced was peripheral blood. The chain uses TRBV11-1 and TRBJ1-3; TRBD1 is a possible D gene (6 bases). The CDR3 DNA sequence: TGTGCCAGCAGCCAACAGGGACACTCTGGAAACACCATATATTTT. Protein sequence: CASSQQGHSGNTIYF.